This T cell receptor (beta chain) was documented in a study of PD-1 blockade in classical Hodgkin lymphoma. On this clone: Its target is unknown.

Whole-study results and caveats: Compared with baseline, CD4+ but not CD8+ TCR diversity had risen significantly by C4D1. Patients were excluded if nivolumab began under 1 year after ASCT (the autologous transplant). Still unresolved is the cause of the repertoire differences, which may be disease activity or prior therapy. Baseline diversity in complete responders resembled that of newly diagnosed patients.

Each patient relapsed following autologous stem cell transplantation, and prior brentuximab vedotin exposure differed. The method was immunoSEQ multiplex PCR; TCRdb's version includes in-frame clones alone and lacks a portion of them. Among roughly 62,000 clones listed, approximately 89% were seen once. The sequencing here drew on peripheral blood mononuclear cells (PBMCs), taken at baseline. This TCR was sampled from a human donor with classical Hodgkin lymphoma.

The CDR3 nucleotides read TGTGCCAGCAGCTTGGACAGCCCGATGAATTCACCCCTCCACTTT. It translates to CASSLDSPMNSPLHF. The genes are TRBV11-2 and TRBJ1-6; D may be TRBD1 (6 bases). V was clipped by 3 bases and J by 7 bases, with 13 bases between them. The V gene's germline CDR1 is SGHAT and CDR2 FQNNGV. The CDR3 contains 15 residues.